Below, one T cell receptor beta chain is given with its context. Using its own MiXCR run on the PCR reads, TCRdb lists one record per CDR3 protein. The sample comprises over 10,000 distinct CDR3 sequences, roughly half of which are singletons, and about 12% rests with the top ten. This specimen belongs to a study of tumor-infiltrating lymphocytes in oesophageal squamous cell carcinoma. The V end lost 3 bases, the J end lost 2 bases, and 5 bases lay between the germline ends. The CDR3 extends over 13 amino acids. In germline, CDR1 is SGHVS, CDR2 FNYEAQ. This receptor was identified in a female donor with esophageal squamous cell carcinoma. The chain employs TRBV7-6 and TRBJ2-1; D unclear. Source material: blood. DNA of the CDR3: TGTGCCAGCAGCTTCCAGGCCTACAATGAGCAGTTCTTC. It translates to CASSFQAYNEQFF. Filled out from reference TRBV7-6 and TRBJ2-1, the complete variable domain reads GAGVSQSPRYKVTKRGQDVALRCDPISGHVSLYWYRQALGQGPEFLTYFNYEAQQDKSGLPNDRFSAERPEGSISTLTIQRTEQRDSAMYRCASSFQAYNEQFFGPGTRLTVL.